This TCR beta chain originates from a study of T cells after yellow fever vaccination. A single record per CDR3 protein comes from TCRdb applying MiXCR to the 5' RACE reads. The table has roughly 500,000 distinct CDR3 sequences, roughly 21% seen once. Trimming shortened V by 0 bases and J by 4 bases, and 7 bases separated the two germline ends. Germline CDR1 reads LGHNA; CDR2 reads YSLEER. The CDR3 contains 15 residues. The receptor comes from a man younger than 40 who received the YFV17D yellow fever vaccine. The chain employs TRBV4-3 and TRBJ1-6; no definite D call. The material was PBMCs, obtained 15 days after the yellow fever booster vaccination. The CDR3 reads CASSQDRKYNSPLHF. In DNA form, the CDR3 reads TGCGCCAGCAGCCAAGATAGGAAGTATAATTCACCCCTCCACTTT.